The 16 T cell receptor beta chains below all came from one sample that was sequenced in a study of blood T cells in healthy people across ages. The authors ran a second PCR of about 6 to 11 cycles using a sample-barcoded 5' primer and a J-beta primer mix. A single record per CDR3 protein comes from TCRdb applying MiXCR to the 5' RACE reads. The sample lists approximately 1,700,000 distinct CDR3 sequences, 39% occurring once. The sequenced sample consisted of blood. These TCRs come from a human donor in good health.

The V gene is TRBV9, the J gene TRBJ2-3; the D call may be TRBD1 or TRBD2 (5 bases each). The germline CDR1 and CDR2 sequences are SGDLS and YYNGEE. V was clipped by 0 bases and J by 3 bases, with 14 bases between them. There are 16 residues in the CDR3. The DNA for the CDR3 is TGTGCCAGCAGCGTAGAGGTCGGGGCGTCGACAGATACGCAGTATTTT. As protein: CASSVEVGASTDTQYF.

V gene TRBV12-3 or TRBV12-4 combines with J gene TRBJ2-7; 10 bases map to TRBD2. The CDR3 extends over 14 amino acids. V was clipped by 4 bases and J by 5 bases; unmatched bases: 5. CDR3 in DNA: TGTGCCAGCAGTTGGACTAGCGGTGCTCACGAGCAGTACTTC. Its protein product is CASSWTSGAHEQYF.

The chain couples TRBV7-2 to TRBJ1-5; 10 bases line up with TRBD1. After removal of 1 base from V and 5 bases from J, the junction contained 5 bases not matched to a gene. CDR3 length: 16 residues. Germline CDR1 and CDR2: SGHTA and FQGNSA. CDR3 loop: CASSLEWGQGHQPQHF. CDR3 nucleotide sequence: TGTGCCAGCAGCTTAGAGTGGGGACAGGGGCATCAGCCCCAGCATTTT.

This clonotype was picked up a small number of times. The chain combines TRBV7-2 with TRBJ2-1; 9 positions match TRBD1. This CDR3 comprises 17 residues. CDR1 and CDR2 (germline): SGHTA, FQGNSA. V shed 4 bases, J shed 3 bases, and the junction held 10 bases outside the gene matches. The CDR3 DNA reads TGTGCCAGCAGCTCTCTAGGAGGGACAGGGATCTACAATGAGCAGTTCTTC. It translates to CASSSLGGTGIYNEQFF.

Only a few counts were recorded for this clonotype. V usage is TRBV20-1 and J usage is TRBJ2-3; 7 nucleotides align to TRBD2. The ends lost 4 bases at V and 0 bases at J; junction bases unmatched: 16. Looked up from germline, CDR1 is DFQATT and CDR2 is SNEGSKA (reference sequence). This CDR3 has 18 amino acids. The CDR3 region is CSAIPVTTSDYSTDTQYF. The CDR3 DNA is TGCAGTGCTATACCTGTTACTACTAGCGACTACAGCACAGATACGCAGTATTTT.

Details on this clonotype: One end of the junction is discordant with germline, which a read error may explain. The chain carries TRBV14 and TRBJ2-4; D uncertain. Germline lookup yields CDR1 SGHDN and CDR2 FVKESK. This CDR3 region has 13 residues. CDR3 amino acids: CASNQDLSREQYF. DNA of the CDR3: TGTGCCAGCAACCAAGATCTAAGTCGAGAGCAGTACTTC.

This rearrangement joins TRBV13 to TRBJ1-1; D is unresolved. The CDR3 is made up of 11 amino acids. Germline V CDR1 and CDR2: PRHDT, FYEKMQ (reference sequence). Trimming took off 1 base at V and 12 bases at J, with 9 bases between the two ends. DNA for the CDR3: TGTGCCAGCAGCTTAGTGTTATATACTTTCTTT. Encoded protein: CASSLVLYTFF.

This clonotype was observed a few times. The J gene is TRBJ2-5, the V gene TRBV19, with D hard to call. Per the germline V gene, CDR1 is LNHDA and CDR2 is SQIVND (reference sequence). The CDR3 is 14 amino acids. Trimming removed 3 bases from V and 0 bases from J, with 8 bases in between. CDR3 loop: CASSIGVHQETQYF. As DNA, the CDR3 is TGTGCCAGTAGTATTGGGGTCCACCAAGAGACCCAGTACTTC.

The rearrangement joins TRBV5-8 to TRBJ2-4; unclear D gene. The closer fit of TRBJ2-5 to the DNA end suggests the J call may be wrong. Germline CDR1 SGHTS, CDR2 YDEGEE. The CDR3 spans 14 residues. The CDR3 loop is CASSYLRGGGTQYF. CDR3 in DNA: TGTGCCAGCAGCTATTTACGAGGCGGCGGGACCCAGTACTTC.

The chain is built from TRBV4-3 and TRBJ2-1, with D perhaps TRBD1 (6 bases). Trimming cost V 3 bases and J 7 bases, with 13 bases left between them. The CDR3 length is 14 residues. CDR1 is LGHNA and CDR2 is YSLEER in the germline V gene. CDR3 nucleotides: TGCGCCAGCAGCCACCAGGGGACGGGGAATGAGCAGTTCTTC. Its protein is CASSHQGTGNEQFF.

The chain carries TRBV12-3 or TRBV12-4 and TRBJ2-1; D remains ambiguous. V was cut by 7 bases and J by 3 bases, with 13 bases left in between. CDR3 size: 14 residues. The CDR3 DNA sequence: TGTGCCAGCAACTTGTTAGCAGACTACAATGAGCAGTTCTTC. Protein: CASNLLADYNEQFF.

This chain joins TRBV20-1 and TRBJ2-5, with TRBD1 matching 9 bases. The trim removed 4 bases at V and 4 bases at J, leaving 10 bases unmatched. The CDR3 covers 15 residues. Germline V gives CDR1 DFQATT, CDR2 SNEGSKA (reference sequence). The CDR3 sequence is CSATTPGQGGETQYF. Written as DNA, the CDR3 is TGCAGTGCTACAACGCCGGGACAGGGCGGAGAGACCCAGTACTTC.

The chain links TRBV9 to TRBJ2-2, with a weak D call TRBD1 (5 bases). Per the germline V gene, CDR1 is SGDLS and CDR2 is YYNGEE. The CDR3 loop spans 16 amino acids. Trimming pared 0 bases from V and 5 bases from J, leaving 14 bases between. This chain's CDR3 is CASSVARSRETGELFF. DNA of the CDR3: TGTGCCAGCAGCGTAGCTCGGAGCAGGGAAACCGGGGAGCTGTTTTTT.

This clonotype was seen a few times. The CDR3 sequence is CASSPGTASPYEQYF. The CDR3 nucleotides are TGTGCCAGCAGTCCTGGGACCGCCTCCCCCTACGAGCAGTACTTC. V gene TRBV12-3 or TRBV12-4 combines with J gene TRBJ2-4; D may be TRBD1 or TRBD2 (5 bases each). The J call may be in error: the DNA end matches TRBJ2-7 better. This CDR3 is built from 15 residues.

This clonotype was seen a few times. The CDR3 reads CASSRNAASFSDTQYF. The CDR3 nucleotides read TGCGCCAGCAGCCGCAACGCTGCCTCCTTCTCAGATACGCAGTATTTT. J is TRBJ2-3 and V is TRBV4-3; D unresolved. Trimming removed 4 bases from V and 4 bases from J, with 18 bases in between. Germline V CDR1 and CDR2: LGHNA, YSLEER. The CDR3 extends over 16 amino acids.

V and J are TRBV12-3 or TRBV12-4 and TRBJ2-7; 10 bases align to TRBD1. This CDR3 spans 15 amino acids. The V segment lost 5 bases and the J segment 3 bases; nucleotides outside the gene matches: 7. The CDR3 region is CASSGRGQGNYEQYF. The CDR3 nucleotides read TGTGCCAGCAGTGGCAGGGGACAGGGGAACTACGAGCAGTACTTC.